This TCR beta chain was captured in a study of blood T cell repertoires in COVID-19. Study summary: PBMCs, B-cell-depleted T cells, or T cells provided the cDNA or gDNA that made up the material.

Repertoires were generated with immunoSEQ multiplex PCR, while TCRdb's copy carries only in-frame clones and drops some. The sample holds some 74,000 clones, approximately 90% seen once. The CDR3 length is 15 residues. The germline CDR1 and CDR2 sequences are SGHVS and FQNEAQ. J was trimmed by 12 bases and V by 1 base; bases with no gene match: 11. Sequencing was carried out using peripheral blood. This clonotype was obtained from a woman older than 75 with acute or convalescent COVID-19. The rearrangement links TRBV7-8 to TRBJ2-1; TRBD2 matches at 8 bases. The chain's CDR3 is CASSLVERELSGQFF. The CDR3, as DNA: TGTGCCAGCAGCTTAGTCGAGCGGGAGCTTTCGGGGCAGTTCTTC.